Reported below is one TCR beta chain. This specimen belongs to a study of shared clonotypes between healthy human individuals. On the study more broadly: The donors, a couple of women and three men, were aged 18 to 49.

Nashville, Tennessee was home to all donors, who were Caucasian adults. CD4+ cells yielded CD45RA+ naive and CD45RA-negative memory subsets. Several immunoSEQ 96-well plates shared each subset's DNA, each plate a replicate. Here immunoSEQ multiplex PCR was the method, and the copy in TCRdb shows in-frame clones only, minus some. The sample shows 950,000 to 1,200,000 clones, approximately 80% of them seen only once. Trimming stripped 1 base from V and 6 bases from J, with 9 bases between. CDR3 length: 13 residues. The V gene's germline CDR1 is LGHNA and CDR2 YNFKEQ. The receptor was derived from a man aged 18 to 29 in good health. Some clones in this sample may be carry-over from other donors' samples. The chain couples TRBV4-2 to TRBJ1-2; D is ambiguous. Sequenced material: memory CD4+ T cells from PBMCs. Regarding subset: CD45RA-negative fraction. CDR3 DNA: TGTGCCAGCAGCCAAGGGCGTCGGGATGGCTACACCTTC. Its translation is CASSQGRRDGYTF.